Detailed here is one TCR beta chain. This entry comes from a study of blood T cell repertoires in COVID-19. Across the whole study: Nucleic acid was either cDNA or gDNA, and it came from T cells, B-cell-depleted T cells, or PBMCs.

Per the authors' pipeline: Amplified reference gene primers provided the basis for estimating nucleated cell counts. Method: immunoSEQ multiplex PCR; TCRdb's copy keeps in-frame clones and lacks some. The DNA was the basis for D and trimming; V, J and clone size are from that table. The table has 18,000 or so clones, 80% to 95% seen once. Trimming removed 6 bases at V and 9 bases at J, with 15 bases between. The CDR3 runs 13 residues. This clonotype was sampled from a woman in her 50s with active COVID-19. The sequenced sample was peripheral blood. This rearrangement joins TRBV12-3 or TRBV12-4 to TRBJ2-1; D might be TRBD2 (6 bases). The CDR3 DNA reads TGTGCCAGCAGAGACGGGACTGACGGTGAGCAGTTCTTC. Encoded protein: CASRDGTDGEQFF.